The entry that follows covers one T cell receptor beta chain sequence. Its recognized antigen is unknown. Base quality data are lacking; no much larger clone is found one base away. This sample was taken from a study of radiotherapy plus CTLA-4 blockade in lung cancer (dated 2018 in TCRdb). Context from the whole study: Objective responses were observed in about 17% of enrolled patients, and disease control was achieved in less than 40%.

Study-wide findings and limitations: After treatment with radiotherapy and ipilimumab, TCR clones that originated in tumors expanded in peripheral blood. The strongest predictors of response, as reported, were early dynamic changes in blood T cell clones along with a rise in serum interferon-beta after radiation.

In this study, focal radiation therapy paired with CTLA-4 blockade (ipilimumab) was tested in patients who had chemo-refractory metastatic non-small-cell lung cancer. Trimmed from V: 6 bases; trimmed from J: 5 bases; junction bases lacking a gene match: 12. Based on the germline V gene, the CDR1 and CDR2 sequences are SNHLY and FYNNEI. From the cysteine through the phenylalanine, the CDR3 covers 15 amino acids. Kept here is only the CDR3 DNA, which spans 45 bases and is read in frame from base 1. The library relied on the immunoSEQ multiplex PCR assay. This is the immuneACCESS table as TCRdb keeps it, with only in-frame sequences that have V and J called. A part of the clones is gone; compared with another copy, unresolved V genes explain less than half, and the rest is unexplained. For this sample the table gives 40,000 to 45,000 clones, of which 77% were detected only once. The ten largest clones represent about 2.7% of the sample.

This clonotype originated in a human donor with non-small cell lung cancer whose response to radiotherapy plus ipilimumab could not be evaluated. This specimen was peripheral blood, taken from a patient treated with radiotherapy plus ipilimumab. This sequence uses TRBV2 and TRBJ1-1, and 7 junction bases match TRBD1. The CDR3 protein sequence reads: CASSDTGTERTEAFF. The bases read TGTGCCAGCAGCGATACCGGGACAGAGAGGACTGAAGCTTTCTTT.